What follows are 17 T cell receptor beta chains derived from one specimen sequenced in a study of blood T cell repertoires in COVID-19. Generated by immunoSEQ multiplex PCR, the TCRdb table keeps only in-frame clones and is missing some. The sample consists of about 370,000 clones, around 91% of them appearing once. Sequencing used peripheral blood. The receptors come from a man between 18 and 29 years old with active or convalescent COVID-19.

J is TRBJ2-7 and V is TRBV27, with 9 bases identical to TRBD2. CDR1 and CDR2 (germline): MNHEY, SMNVEV (reference sequence). The CDR3 loop spans 14 amino acids. J was trimmed by 4 bases and V by 4 bases; bases with no gene match: 5. CDR3 amino acids: CASSSGLAVYEQYF. DNA of the CDR3: TGTGCCAGCAGTTCGGGACTAGCAGTATACGAGCAGTACTTC.

The rearrangement links TRBV5-6 to TRBJ2-7, with TRBD2 as a possible D gene (5 bases). CDR3 length equals 15 residues. The V end lost 4 bases, the J end lost 0 bases, and 14 bases lay between the germline ends. Germline V gene sequence: CDR1 SGHDT, CDR2 YYEEEE. The DNA of the CDR3 is TGTGCCAGCAGCCCAGATAGCGCGAACTCCTACGAGCAGTACTTC. It codes for CASSPDSANSYEQYF. Drawing the rest from reference TRBV5-6 and TRBJ2-7, the complete variable domain is DAGVTQSPTHLIKTRGQQVTLRCSPKSGHDTVSWYQQALGQGPQFIFQYYEEEERQRGNFPDRFSGHQFPNYSSELNVNALLLGDSALYLCASSPDSANSYEQYFGPGTRLTVT.

V gene TRBV28 combines with J gene TRBJ1-5; perhaps TRBD1 as D (6 bases). V dropped 1 base and J dropped 5 bases, with 9 bases sitting between them. The length of the CDR3 is 14 residues. The V gene's germline CDR1 is MDHEN and CDR2 SYDVKM. In DNA form, the CDR3 reads TGTGCCAGCAGTTTATCGGGGGGCTATCAGCCCCAGCATTTT. It translates to CASSLSGGYQPQHF.

This clone was detected only a few times. The CDR3, as DNA: TGTGCCAGCAACGGACTGGGCTCCTACACCTTC. It specifies CASNGLGSYTF. The genes are TRBV6-5 and TRBJ1-2; D unclear. This CDR3 contains 11 residues. Trimming pared 7 bases from V and 10 bases from J, leaving 13 bases between. Germline V lookup: CDR1 MNHEY, CDR2 SVGAGI.

The chain combines TRBV15 with TRBJ2-4; D perhaps matches TRBD1 (5 bases). Trimming removed 1 base from V and 6 bases from J, with 13 bases in between. CDR3 size: 15 residues. Germline CDR1 and CDR2: LNHNV and YYDKDF (reference sequence). DNA for the CDR3: TGTGCCACCAGCAGAGGCTCCGCAGGGATAAACATTCAGTACTTC. Protein sequence: CATSRGSAGINIQYF.

The genes are TRBV9 and TRBJ1-5, with D tentatively TRBD1 (5 bases). The CDR3 extends over 14 amino acids. Trimming took off 0 bases at V and 10 bases at J, with 14 bases between the two ends. Germline CDR1 and CDR2: SGDLS and YYNGEE. CDR3 bases: TGTGCCAGCAGCGTAGATGGGCGGGGGGGACCCCAGCATTTT. It is translated as CASSVDGRGGPQHF.

The V call is TRBV11-2, the J call TRBJ2-7; 10 bases line up with TRBD1. CDR1 SGHAT and CDR2 FQNNGV come from the germline V gene. Trimming removed 5 bases from V and 6 bases from J; junction bases left unmatched: 7. CDR3 length: 14 amino acids. CDR3 region: CASSRPGQGFEQYF. Written as DNA, the CDR3 is TGTGCCAGCAGCCGGCCGGGACAGGGGTTCGAGCAGTACTTC.

The CDR3 reads CASSLVLGRVRFGNEQFF. As DNA, the CDR3 is TGTGCCAGCAGCTTGGTGTTAGGCAGGGTCAGATTCGGCAATGAGCAGTTCTTC. J is TRBJ2-1 and V is TRBV5-5, with D possibly matching TRBD1 (5 bases). Looked up from germline, CDR1 is SGHKS and CDR2 is YYEKEE (reference sequence). This CDR3 is built from 18 residues. Trimming cost V 0 bases and J 6 bases, with 22 bases left between them.

This chain links TRBV28 with TRBJ2-1; TRBD2 matches 7 bases. The V gene end was trimmed by 5 bases and the J gene end by 1 base; junction bases not matched to a gene: 5. The CDR3 totals 15 residues. Germline CDR1 is MDHEN and CDR2 is SYDVKM. DNA of the CDR3: TGTGCCAGCAGTCCCCGGGGGGTTTCCTACAATGAGCAGTTCTTC. Protein product: CASSPRGVSYNEQFF.

The CDR3 nucleotides read TGTGCCAGCAGTTACCTCTACACTGAAGCTTTCTTT. It is translated as CASSYLYTEAFF. This chain links TRBV6-2 or TRBV6-3 with TRBJ1-1; the D is unclear. V was shortened by 2 bases and J by 3 bases, with 4 bases between the two germline ends. Germline V gene sequence: CDR1 MNHEY, CDR2 SVGEGT. The CDR3 covers 12 residues.

A single count supports this clone. The chain uses TRBV7-2 and TRBJ1-1; TRBD1 matches at 7 bases. The CDR3 runs to 14 residues. Germline CDR1 SGHTA, CDR2 FQGNSA. The J segment lost 3 bases and the V segment lost 2 bases, leaving 3 bases of the junction unmatched. The CDR3 spells CASSLNRGYTEAFF. CDR3 coding DNA: TGTGCCAGCAGCTTAAACAGGGGTTACACTGAAGCTTTCTTT.

This clone has more than one count but fewer than ten. V usage is TRBV9 and J usage is TRBJ2-2, with TRBD1 matching over 7 bases. Unmatched junction bases numbered 9, after V lost 3 bases and J lost 4 bases. There are 16 residues in the CDR3. The germline gives CDR1 SGDLS, CDR2 YYNGEE. The CDR3 DNA is TGTGCCAGCAGCGCCTCGGGACAGACGAGCACCGGGGAGCTGTTTTTT. This codes for CASSASGQTSTGELFF.

The V gene is TRBV2, the J gene TRBJ2-3, with 7 nucleotides matching TRBD1. The trim removed 0 bases at V and 4 bases at J, leaving 4 bases unmatched. CDR1 SNHLY and CDR2 FYNNEI come from the germline V gene. The CDR3 loop spans 15 amino acids. This CDR3 reads CASSEAPTGADTQYF. Here the CDR3 DNA reads TGTGCCAGCAGTGAAGCGCCTACAGGGGCAGATACGCAGTATTTT.

This chain joins TRBV7-2 and TRBJ1-6; D is ambiguous. There are 15 residues in the CDR3. V lost 1 base and J 11 bases, leaving 15 bases between the germline ends. From germline, CDR1 is SGHTA and CDR2 FQGNSA. The CDR3, as DNA: TGTGCCAGCAGCTTAGAGGTTCGGACTAGGCCACCCCTCCACTTT. It encodes CASSLEVRTRPPLHF. Filled out from reference TRBV7-2 and TRBJ1-6, the complete variable domain reads GAGVSQSPSNKVTEKGKDVELRCDPISGHTALYWYRQSLGQGLEFLIYFQGNSAPDKSGLPSDRFSAERTGGSVSTLTIQRTQQEDSAVYLCASSLEVRTRPPLHFGNGTRLTVT.

A single count supports this clone. The rearrangement links TRBV24-1 to TRBJ2-7; D might be TRBD1 (5 bases). Trimming left V 4 bases short and J 6 bases short, with 15 bases between. The V gene's germline CDR1 is KGHDR and CDR2 SFDVKD. The length of the CDR3 is 14 residues. The CDR3: CATSDQTQGSEQYF. The CDR3 DNA is TGTGCCACCAGTGACCAGACTCAGGGTTCCGAGCAGTACTTC.

The rearrangement joins TRBV7-6 to TRBJ2-2; 12 bases fit TRBD2. Per germline, CDR1 SGHVS and CDR2 FNYEAQ. The CDR3 is 15 amino acids. After removal of 5 bases from V and 3 bases from J, the junction contained 1 base not matched to a gene. CDR3 sequence: CASSRTSGDTGELFF. DNA for the CDR3: TGTGCCAGCAGCCGGACTAGCGGGGACACCGGGGAGCTGTTTTTT. Looking up the rest from reference TRBV7-6 and TRBJ2-2 gives the full variable domain: GAGVSQSPRYKVTKRGQDVALRCDPISGHVSLYWYRQALGQGPEFLTYFNYEAQQDKSGLPNDRFSAERPEGSISTLTIQRTEQRDSAMYRCASSRTSGDTGELFFGEGSRLTVL.

The chain carries TRBV18 and TRBJ1-1; D is undetermined. The CDR3 loop spans 15 amino acids. In germline, CDR1 is KGHSH, CDR2 LQKENI. V gave up 0 bases and J gave up 3 bases, with 11 bases separating them. DNA of the CDR3: TGTGCCAGCTCACCACCCGGTACTAGGGACACTGAAGCTTTCTTT. Its protein product is CASSPPGTRDTEAFF. Full variable domain (missing parts from reference TRBV18 and TRBJ1-1): NAGVMQNPRHLVRRRGQEARLRCSPMKGHSHVYWYRQLPEEGLKFMVYLQKENIIDESGMPKERFSAEFPKEGPSILRIQQVVRGDSAAYFCASSPPGTRDTEAFFGQGTRLTVV.